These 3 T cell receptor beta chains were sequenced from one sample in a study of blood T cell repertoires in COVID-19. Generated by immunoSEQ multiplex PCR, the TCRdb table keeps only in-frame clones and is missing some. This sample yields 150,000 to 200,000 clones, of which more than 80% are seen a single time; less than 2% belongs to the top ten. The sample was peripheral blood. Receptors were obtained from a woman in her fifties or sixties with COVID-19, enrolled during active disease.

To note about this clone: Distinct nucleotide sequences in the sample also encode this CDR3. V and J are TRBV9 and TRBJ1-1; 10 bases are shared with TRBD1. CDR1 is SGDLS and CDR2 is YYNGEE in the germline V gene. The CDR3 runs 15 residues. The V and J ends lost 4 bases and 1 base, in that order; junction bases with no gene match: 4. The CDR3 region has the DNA TGTGCCAGCAGCCCCCGGACAGGGGGGAACACTGAAGCTTTCTTT. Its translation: CASSPRTGGNTEAFF. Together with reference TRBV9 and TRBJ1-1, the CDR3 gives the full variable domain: DSGVTQTPKHLITATGQRVTLRCSPRSGDLSVYWYQQSLDQGLQFLIQYYNGEERAKGNILERFSAQQFPDLHSELNLSSLELGDSALYFCASSPRTGGNTEAFFGQGTRLTVV.

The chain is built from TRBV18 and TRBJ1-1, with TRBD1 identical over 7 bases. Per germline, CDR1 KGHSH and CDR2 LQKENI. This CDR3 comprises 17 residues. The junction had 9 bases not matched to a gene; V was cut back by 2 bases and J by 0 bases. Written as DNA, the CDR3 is TGTGCCAGCTCACCAGCCAGACAGGGTGGACTGAACACTGAAGCTTTCTTT. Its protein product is CASSPARQGGLNTEAFF.

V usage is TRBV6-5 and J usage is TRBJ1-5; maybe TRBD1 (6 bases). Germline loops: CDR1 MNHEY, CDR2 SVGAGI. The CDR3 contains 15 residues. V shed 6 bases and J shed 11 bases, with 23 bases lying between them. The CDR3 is CASSKTGTPTPAQHF. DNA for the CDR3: TGTGCCAGCAGCAAAACCGGGACACCCACTCCGGCCCAGCATTTT.